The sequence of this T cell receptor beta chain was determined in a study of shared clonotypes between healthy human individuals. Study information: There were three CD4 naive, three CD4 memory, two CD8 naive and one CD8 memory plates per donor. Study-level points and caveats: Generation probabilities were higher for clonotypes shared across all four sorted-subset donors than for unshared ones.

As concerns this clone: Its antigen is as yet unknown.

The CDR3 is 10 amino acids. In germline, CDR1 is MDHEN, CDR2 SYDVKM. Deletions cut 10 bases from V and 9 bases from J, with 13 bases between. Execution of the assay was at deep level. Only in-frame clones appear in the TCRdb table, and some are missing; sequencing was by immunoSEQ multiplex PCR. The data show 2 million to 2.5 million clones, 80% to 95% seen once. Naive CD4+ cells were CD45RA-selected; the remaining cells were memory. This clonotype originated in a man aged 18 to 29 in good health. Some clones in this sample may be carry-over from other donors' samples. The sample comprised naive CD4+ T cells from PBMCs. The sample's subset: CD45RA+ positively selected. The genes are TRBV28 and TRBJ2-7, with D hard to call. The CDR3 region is CATSVSVQYF. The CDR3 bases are TGTGCCACCTCCGTTTCGGTGCAGTACTTC.